This TCR beta chain was identified in a study of identical twins. V shed 2 bases and J shed 6 bases, with 12 bases lying between them. The CDR3 extends over 14 amino acids. The germline V gene encodes CDR1 LGHDT and CDR2 YNNKEL (reference sequence). In this sample, this clonotype turned up a few times. Each CDR3 protein gets one entry after TCRdb re-called the 5' RACE reads with MiXCR. This sample has about 690,000 distinct CDR3 sequences, with around 5.7% found just once. V gene TRBV3-1 combines with J gene TRBJ2-3, with D unclear. Sequencing input: naive T cells sorted from blood. This clonotype originated in a man younger than 35 in good health. In DNA form, the CDR3 reads TGTGCCAGCAGCCAAAACCCCGCCGGGGATACGCAGTATTTT. It encodes CASSQNPAGDTQYF.